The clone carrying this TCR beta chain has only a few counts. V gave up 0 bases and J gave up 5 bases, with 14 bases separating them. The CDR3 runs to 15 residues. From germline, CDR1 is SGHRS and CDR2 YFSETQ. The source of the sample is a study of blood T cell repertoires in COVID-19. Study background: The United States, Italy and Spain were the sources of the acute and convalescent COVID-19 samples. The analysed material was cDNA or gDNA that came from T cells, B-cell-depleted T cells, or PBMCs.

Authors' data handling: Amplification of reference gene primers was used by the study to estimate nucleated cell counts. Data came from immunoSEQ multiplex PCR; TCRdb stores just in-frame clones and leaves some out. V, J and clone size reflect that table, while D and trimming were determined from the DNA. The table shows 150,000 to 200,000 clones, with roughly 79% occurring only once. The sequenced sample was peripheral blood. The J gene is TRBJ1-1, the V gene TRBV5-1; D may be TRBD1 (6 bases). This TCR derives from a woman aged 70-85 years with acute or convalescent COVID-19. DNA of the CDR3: TGCGCCAGCAGCTTGGTTGCGGGGGCTTTAACTGAAGCTTTCTTT. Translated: CASSLVAGALTEAFF.